A selection of T cell receptor beta chains follows, all from one sample in a study of cytomegalovirus exposure and HLA in healthy donors. The data were produced by immunoSEQ multiplex PCR, yet TCRdb's version contains in-frame clones alone and is incomplete. The sample includes 90,000 to 150,000 clones, approximately 80% of them seen just once. Specimen: PBMCs. Source of these receptors: a human donor in good health. Both conserved end residues are part of each CDR3. D genes are given only for firm matches. Clone size is not always given. Where it is, it says once, few, many or a class for expanded clones.

clone_size	v_call	d_call	j_call	cdr3_aa	cdr3_nt
-	TRBV19	TRBD2	TRBJ2-7	CASSTSGGMYEQYF	TGTGCCAGTAGTACCTCGGGAGGGATGTACGAGCAGTACTTC
-	TRBV4-1	TRBD1	TRBJ1-4	CASSQDPRGQTKLFF	TGCGCCAGCAGCCAAGATCCCCGGGGACAGACAAAACTGTTTTTT
-	TRBV25-1	-	TRBJ2-3	CASSTTDTQYF	TGTGCCAGCAGTACTACAGATACGCAGTATTTT
-	TRBV29-1	TRBD1	TRBJ2-7	CSVEQRQGAYEQYF	TGCAGCGTGGAACAAAGACAGGGGGCCTACGAGCAGTACTTC
-	TRBV28	TRBD2	TRBJ2-5	CASGNGLAGWETQYF	TGTGCCAGCGGAAATGGACTAGCGGGATGGGAGACCCAGTACTTC
-	TRBV5-4	-	TRBJ2-5	CASSWTAYQETQYF	TGTGCCAGCAGCTGGACAGCGTACCAAGAGACCCAGTACTTC
-	TRBV5-6	-	TRBJ2-3	CASSPEVADTDTQYF	TGTGCCAGCAGCCCTGAGGTAGCGGACACAGATACGCAGTATTTT
-	TRBV2	TRBD2	TRBJ2-5	CASTAGLVSLETQYF	TGTGCCAGCACTGCCGGACTAGTGTCTTTGGAGACCCAGTACTTC
once	TRBV6-5	-	TRBJ1-1	CASSRPTGAETEAFF	TGTGCCAGCAGCCGACCTACAGGCGCGGAGACTGAAGCTTTCTTT
-	TRBV21-1	-	TRBJ1-5	CASSKDAGKNQPQHF	TGTGCCAGCAGCAAAGACGCAGGGAAGAATCAGCCCCAGCATTTT
-	TRBV7-2	-	TRBJ2-7	CASSLALGPLYEQYF	TGTGCCAGCAGCTTAGCCCTGGGGCCCCTTTACGAGCAGTACTTC
-	TRBV12-5	-	TRBJ2-3	CASGLGAAQRGDTQYF	TGTGCTAGTGGTTTGGGAGCAGCGCAGCGAGGAGATACGCAGTATTTT
few	TRBV13	TRBD2	TRBJ2-1	CASSLRLAGVGEQFF	TGTGCCAGCAGCTTAAGGCTAGCGGGAGTCGGTGAGCAGTTCTTC
-	TRBV18	TRBD1	TRBJ1-2	CASSPRDRGYGYTF	TGTGCCAGCTCACCTAGGGACAGGGGTTATGGCTACACCTTC
-	TRBV23-1	-	TRBJ1-2	CASSGTSRGIDYGYTF	TGCGCCAGCAGCGGAACCTCTCGAGGCATCGACTATGGCTACACCTTC